Listed below are T cell receptor beta chains from one sample, sequenced in a study of shared clonotypes between healthy human individuals. The data were produced by immunoSEQ multiplex PCR, yet TCRdb's version contains in-frame clones alone and is incomplete. The sample holds under 650,000 clones, around 96% seen once. The sequencing sample was made of naive CD4+ T cells sorted from blood. The source of these receptors is a young woman in good health. CDR3s include the opening cysteine and the closing phenylalanine or tryptophan. A D gene is named only where the DNA matches it firmly. The listing skips clone size in some rows; elsewhere it reads once, few, many or a size class.

v_call: TRBV6-5; cdr3_length: 14; d_call: TRBD2; j_call: TRBJ2-7; clone_size: .; cdr3_aa: CASSYRLAGDEQYF; cdr3_nt: TGTGCCAGCAGTTACAGGCTAGCGGGAGACGAGCAGTACTTC
v_call: TRBV10-3; cdr3_length: 14; d_call: TRBD2; j_call: TRBJ2-7; clone_size: .; cdr3_aa: CAISVASGSYEQYF; cdr3_nt: TGTGCCATCAGTGTGGCTAGCGGCTCCTACGAGCAGTACTTC
v_call: TRBV6-8; cdr3_length: 18; d_call: .; j_call: TRBJ1-2; clone_size: once; cdr3_aa: CASSGRGGGILDNYGYTF; cdr3_nt: TGTGCCAGCAGTGGCCGGGGAGGGGGGATCCTCGATAACTATGGCTACACCTTC
v_call: TRBV5-1; cdr3_length: 17; d_call: TRBD2; j_call: TRBJ2-5; clone_size: .; cdr3_aa: CASSSWGERESQETQYF; cdr3_nt: TGCGCCAGCAGCTCTTGGGGCGAGCGGGAGAGTCAAGAGACCCAGTACTTC
v_call: TRBV18; cdr3_length: 13; d_call: .; j_call: TRBJ2-7; clone_size: .; cdr3_aa: CASSPFALYEQYF; cdr3_nt: TGTGCCAGCTCACCATTTGCGCTCTACGAGCAGTACTTC
v_call: TRBV19; cdr3_length: 15; d_call: .; j_call: TRBJ1-5; clone_size: .; cdr3_aa: CASSRSRGPNQPQHF; cdr3_nt: TGTGCCAGTAGTAGGTCACGGGGACCCAATCAGCCCCAGCATTTT
v_call: TRBV11-3; cdr3_length: 15; d_call: .; j_call: TRBJ1-4; clone_size: once; cdr3_aa: CASSLGKPTNEELFF; cdr3_nt: TGTGCCAGCAGCTTAGGGAAACCAACTAATGAAGAACTGTTTTTT
v_call: TRBV7-2; cdr3_length: 15; d_call: .; j_call: TRBJ2-5; clone_size: .; cdr3_aa: CASSHLPGNQETQYF; cdr3_nt: TGTGCCAGCAGCCACCTCCCTGGCAACCAAGAGACCCAGTACTTC
v_call: TRBV19; cdr3_length: 14; d_call: TRBD1; j_call: TRBJ2-7; clone_size: .; cdr3_aa: CASSQTGAAYEQYF; cdr3_nt: TGTGCCAGTAGTCAGACAGGGGCAGCCTACGAGCAGTACTTC
v_call: TRBV18; cdr3_length: 14; d_call: TRBD2; j_call: TRBJ2-1; clone_size: .; cdr3_aa: CASSDSSGFTEQFF; cdr3_nt: TGTGCCAGCTCAGATAGTAGCGGGTTCACTGAGCAGTTCTTC
v_call: TRBV10-1; cdr3_length: 12; d_call: .; j_call: TRBJ2-7; clone_size: .; cdr3_aa: CASSESAYEQYF; cdr3_nt: TGCGCCAGCAGTGAGTCGGCCTACGAGCAGTACTTC
v_call: TRBV18; cdr3_length: 14; d_call: .; j_call: TRBJ2-7; clone_size: .; cdr3_aa: CASSPPSGPYEQYF; cdr3_nt: TGTGCCAGCTCACCACCTTCGGGGCCCTACGAGCAGTACTTC
v_call: TRBV6-1; cdr3_length: 13; d_call: .; j_call: TRBJ1-2; clone_size: .; cdr3_aa: CASSEAGTWGYTF; cdr3_nt: TGTGCCAGCAGTGAAGCGGGAACTTGGGGCTACACCTTC
v_call: TRBV2; cdr3_length: 10; d_call: .; j_call: TRBJ1-1; clone_size: .; cdr3_aa: CASSNFEAFF; cdr3_nt: TGTGCCAGCAGCAATTTTGAAGCTTTCTTT
v_call: TRBV9; cdr3_length: 14; d_call: .; j_call: TRBJ1-2; clone_size: .; cdr3_aa: CASSNNQGNYGYTF; cdr3_nt: TGTGCCAGCAGCAATAATCAGGGAAACTATGGCTACACCTTC
v_call: TRBV5-8; cdr3_length: 15; d_call: .; j_call: TRBJ1-1; clone_size: .; cdr3_aa: CASSLAWGFGTEAFF; cdr3_nt: TGTGCCAGCAGCTTGGCCTGGGGTTTTGGGACTGAAGCTTTCTTT
v_call: TRBV19; cdr3_length: 16; d_call: TRBD2; j_call: TRBJ2-1; clone_size: .; cdr3_aa: CASSILAGGVYNEQFF; cdr3_nt: TGTGCCAGTAGTATCCTAGCGGGAGGGGTCTACAATGAGCAGTTCTTC
v_call: TRBV5-1; cdr3_length: 15; d_call: .; j_call: TRBJ1-2; clone_size: .; cdr3_aa: CASSLAATADLGYTF; cdr3_nt: TGCGCCAGCAGCTTGGCCGCGACAGCGGATCTAGGCTACACCTTC
v_call: TRBV5-5; cdr3_length: 12; d_call: .; j_call: TRBJ2-7; clone_size: .; cdr3_aa: CASSFQAYEQYF; cdr3_nt: TGTGCCAGCAGCTTTCAGGCCTACGAGCAGTACTTC
v_call: TRBV7-6; cdr3_length: 15; d_call: .; j_call: TRBJ2-5; clone_size: .; cdr3_aa: CASSLVVRGAETQYF; cdr3_nt: TGTGCCAGCAGCTTAGTGGTCCGGGGGGCAGAGACCCAGTACTTC
v_call: TRBV14; cdr3_length: 13; d_call: .; j_call: TRBJ1-1; clone_size: .; cdr3_aa: CASSQDRDTEAFF; cdr3_nt: TGTGCCAGCAGCCAAGATCGGGACACTGAAGCTTTCTTT
v_call: TRBV5-1; cdr3_length: 14; d_call: TRBD2; j_call: TRBJ2-7; clone_size: .; cdr3_aa: CASSPLAGGGEQYF; cdr3_nt: TGCGCCAGCAGCCCCCTAGCGGGAGGCGGCGAGCAGTACTTC
v_call: TRBV11-2; cdr3_length: 14; d_call: .; j_call: TRBJ2-7; clone_size: .; cdr3_aa: CASSPDRHSYEQYF; cdr3_nt: TGTGCCAGCAGCCCAGACAGACACTCCTACGAGCAGTACTTC
v_call: TRBV5-1; cdr3_length: 14; d_call: .; j_call: TRBJ2-3; clone_size: .; cdr3_aa: CASSLDTSTDTQYF; cdr3_nt: TGCGCCAGCAGCTTGGATACTAGCACAGATACGCAGTATTTT
v_call: TRBV6-5; cdr3_length: 13; d_call: .; j_call: TRBJ1-1; clone_size: .; cdr3_aa: CASSYQVNTEAFF; cdr3_nt: TGTGCCAGCAGTTATCAGGTAAACACTGAAGCTTTCTTT
v_call: TRBV7-8; cdr3_length: 15; d_call: .; j_call: TRBJ1-5; clone_size: .; cdr3_aa: CASSLADGFNQPQHF; cdr3_nt: TGTGCCAGCAGCTTAGCTGATGGGTTCAATCAGCCCCAGCATTTT
v_call: TRBV5-1; cdr3_length: 13; d_call: .; j_call: TRBJ1-1; clone_size: .; cdr3_aa: CASSLGLPEEAFF; cdr3_nt: TGCGCCAGCAGCTTGGGACTCCCTGAGGAAGCTTTCTTT
v_call: TRBV27; cdr3_length: 14; d_call: .; j_call: TRBJ1-1; clone_size: .; cdr3_aa: CASSFKGGITEAFF; cdr3_nt: TGTGCCAGCAGTTTTAAGGGGGGGATCACTGAAGCTTTCTTT
v_call: TRBV28; cdr3_length: 15; d_call: TRBD1; j_call: TRBJ2-2; clone_size: .; cdr3_aa: CASSLLTQGAGELFF; cdr3_nt: TGTGCCAGCAGTTTATTGACACAGGGGGCCGGGGAGCTGTTTTTT